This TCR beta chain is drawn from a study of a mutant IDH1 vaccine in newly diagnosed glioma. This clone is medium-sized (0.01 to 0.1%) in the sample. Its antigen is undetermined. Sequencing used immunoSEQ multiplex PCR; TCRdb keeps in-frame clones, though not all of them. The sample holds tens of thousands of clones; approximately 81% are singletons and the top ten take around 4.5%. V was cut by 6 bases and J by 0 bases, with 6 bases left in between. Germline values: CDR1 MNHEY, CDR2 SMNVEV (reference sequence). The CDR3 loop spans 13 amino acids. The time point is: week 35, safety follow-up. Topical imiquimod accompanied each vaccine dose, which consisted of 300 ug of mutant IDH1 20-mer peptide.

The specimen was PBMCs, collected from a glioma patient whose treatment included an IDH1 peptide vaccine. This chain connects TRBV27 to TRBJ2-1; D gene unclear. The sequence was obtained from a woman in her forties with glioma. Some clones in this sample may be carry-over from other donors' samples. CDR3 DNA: TGTGCCAGCAGAAGCACCTCCTACAATGAGCAGTTCTTC. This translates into CASRSTSYNEQFF.